This T cell receptor beta chain comes out of a study of Graves' ophthalmopathy and Graves' hyperthyroidism. Amplified material comprised TCR beta CDR3 regions derived from RNA transcripts. HTBI primers served in a first-round RT-PCR, which a second-round multiplex PCR followed. TCRdb reprocessed the multiplex PCR reads with MiXCR, giving one entry per CDR3 protein. The sample carries a few hundred thousand distinct CDR3 sequences, roughly 21% recorded once. Germline CDR1 ENHRY, CDR2 SYGVKD. The V and J ends lost 6 bases and 0 bases, in that order; junction bases with no gene match: 8. This CDR3 is 15 amino acids long.

The sequenced sample was peripheral blood. This rearrangement joins TRBV10-3 to TRBJ2-7, with 7 bases that match TRBD2. The source is a woman under 30 with stable Graves' hyperthyroidism. Here the CDR3 reads CAIRPQGGHSYEQYF. The CDR3 bases are TGTGCCATCAGACCCCAGGGAGGGCACTCCTACGAGCAGTACTTC.